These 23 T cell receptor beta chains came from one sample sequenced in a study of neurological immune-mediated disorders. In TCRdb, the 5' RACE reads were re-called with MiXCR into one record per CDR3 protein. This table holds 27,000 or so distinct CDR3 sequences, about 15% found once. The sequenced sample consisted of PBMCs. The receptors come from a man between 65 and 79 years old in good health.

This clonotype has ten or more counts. The CDR3 bases are TGTGCCAGCAGCCCTGGGACAGGGGGGAACACCGGGGAGCTGTTTTTT. It is translated as CASSPGTGGNTGELFF. The V gene is TRBV3-1, the J gene TRBJ2-2, with 11 bases identical to TRBD1. Germline CDR1 and CDR2: LGHDT and YNNKEL (reference sequence). J lost 1 base, V lost 4 bases, and 2 bases had no gene match. The CDR3 has 16 amino acids. Complete variable domain (other parts from reference TRBV3-1 and TRBJ2-2): DTAVSQTPKYLVTQMGNDKSIKCEQNLGHDTMYWYKQDSKKFLKIMFSYNNKELIINETVPNRFSPKSPDKAHLNLHINSLELGDSAVYFCASSPGTGGNTGELFFGEGSRLTVL.

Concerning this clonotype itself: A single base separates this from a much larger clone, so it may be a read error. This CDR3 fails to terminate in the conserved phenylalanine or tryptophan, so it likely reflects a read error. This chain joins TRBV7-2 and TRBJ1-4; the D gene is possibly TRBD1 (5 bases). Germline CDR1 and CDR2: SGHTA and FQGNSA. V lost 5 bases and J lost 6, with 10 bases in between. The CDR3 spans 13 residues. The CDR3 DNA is TGTGCCAGCAGCGCCTCAGGGTATGAAAAACTGTTTTAT. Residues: CASSASGYEKLFY.

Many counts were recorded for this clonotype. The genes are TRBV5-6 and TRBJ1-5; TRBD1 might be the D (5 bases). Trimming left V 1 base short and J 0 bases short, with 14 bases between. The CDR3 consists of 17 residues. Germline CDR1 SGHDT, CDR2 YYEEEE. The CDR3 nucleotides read TGTGCCAGCAGCTTGACGTGGGGGGGATATAGCAATCAGCCCCAGCATTTT. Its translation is CASSLTWGGYSNQPQHF.

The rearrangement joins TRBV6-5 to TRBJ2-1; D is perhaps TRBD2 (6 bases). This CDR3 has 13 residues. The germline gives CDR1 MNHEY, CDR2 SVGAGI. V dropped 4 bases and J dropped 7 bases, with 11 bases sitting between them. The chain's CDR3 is CASSFPGRNEQFF. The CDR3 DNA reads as TGTGCCAGCAGTTTCCCGGGGAGGAATGAGCAGTTCTTC.

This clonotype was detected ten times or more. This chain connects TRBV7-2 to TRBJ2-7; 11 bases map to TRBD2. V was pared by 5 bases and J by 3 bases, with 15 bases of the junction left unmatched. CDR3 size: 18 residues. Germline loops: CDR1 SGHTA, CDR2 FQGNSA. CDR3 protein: CASSPRTSGSTAFYEQYF. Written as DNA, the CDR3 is TGTGCCAGCAGCCCCAGGACTAGCGGGTCGACTGCCTTCTACGAGCAGTACTTC. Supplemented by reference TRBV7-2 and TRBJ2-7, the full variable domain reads GAGVSQSPSNKVTEKGKDVELRCDPISGHTALYWYRQSLGQGLEFLIYFQGNSAPDKSGLPSDRFSAERTGGSVSTLTIQRTQQEDSAVYLCASSPRTSGSTAFYEQYFGPGTRLTVT.

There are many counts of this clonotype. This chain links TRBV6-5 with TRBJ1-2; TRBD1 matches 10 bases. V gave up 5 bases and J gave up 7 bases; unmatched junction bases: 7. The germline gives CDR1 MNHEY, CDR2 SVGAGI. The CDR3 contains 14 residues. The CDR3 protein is CASSRTGTGVGYTF. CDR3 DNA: TGTGCCAGCAGTCGGACCGGGACAGGGGTTGGCTACACCTTC.

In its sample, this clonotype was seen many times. The CDR3 nucleotides read TGTGCCAGCAGCTTACGCGTAATGGGGGGGGGAGATAATTCACCCCTCCACTTT. It encodes CASSLRVMGGGDNSPLHF. The chain joins TRBV7-2 to TRBJ1-6, with TRBD1 as a possible D gene (5 bases). Germline values: CDR1 SGHTA, CDR2 FQGNSA. Trimming took 2 bases from V and 5 from J, leaving 19 bases between them. The CDR3 is made up of 18 amino acids.

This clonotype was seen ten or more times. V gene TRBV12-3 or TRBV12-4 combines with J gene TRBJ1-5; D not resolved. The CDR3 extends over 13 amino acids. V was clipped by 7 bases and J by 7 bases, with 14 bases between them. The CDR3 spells CASNTQDGQPQHF. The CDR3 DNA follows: TGTGCCAGCAATACCCAGGATGGACAGCCCCAGCATTTT.

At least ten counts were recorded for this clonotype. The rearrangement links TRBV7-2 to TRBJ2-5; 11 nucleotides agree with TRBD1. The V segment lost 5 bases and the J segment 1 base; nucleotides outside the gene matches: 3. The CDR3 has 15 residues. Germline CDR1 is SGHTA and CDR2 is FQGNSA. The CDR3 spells CASSRGQGVQETQYF. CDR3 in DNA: TGTGCCAGCAGCCGGGGACAGGGGGTCCAAGAGACCCAGTACTTC.

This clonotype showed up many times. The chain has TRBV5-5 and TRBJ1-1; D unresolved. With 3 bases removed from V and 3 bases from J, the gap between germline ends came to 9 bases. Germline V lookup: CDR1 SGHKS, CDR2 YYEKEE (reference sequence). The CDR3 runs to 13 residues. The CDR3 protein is CASSSQPYTEAFF. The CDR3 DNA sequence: TGTGCCAGCAGCTCACAGCCTTACACTGAAGCTTTCTTT.

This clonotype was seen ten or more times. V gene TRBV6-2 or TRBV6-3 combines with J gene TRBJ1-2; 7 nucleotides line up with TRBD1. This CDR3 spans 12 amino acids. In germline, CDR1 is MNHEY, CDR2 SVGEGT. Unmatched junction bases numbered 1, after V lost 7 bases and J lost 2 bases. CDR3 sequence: CASKTGNYGYTF. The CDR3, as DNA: TGTGCCAGCAAGACAGGGAACTATGGCTACACCTTC.

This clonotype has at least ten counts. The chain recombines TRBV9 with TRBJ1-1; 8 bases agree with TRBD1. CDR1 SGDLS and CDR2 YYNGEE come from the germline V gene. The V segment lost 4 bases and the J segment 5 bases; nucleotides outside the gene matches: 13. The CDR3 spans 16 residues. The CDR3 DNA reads TGTGCCAGCAGCCTGACGGACAGGGTGGGTTTGACTGAAGCTTTCTTT. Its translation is CASSLTDRVGLTEAFF.

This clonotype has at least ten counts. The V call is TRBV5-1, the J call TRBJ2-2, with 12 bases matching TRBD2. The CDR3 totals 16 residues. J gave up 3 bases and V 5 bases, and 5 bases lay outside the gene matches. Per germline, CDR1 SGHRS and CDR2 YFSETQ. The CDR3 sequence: CASSPTSGGYTGELFF. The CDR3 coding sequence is TGCGCCAGCAGTCCGACTAGCGGGGGTTACACCGGGGAGCTGTTTTTT.

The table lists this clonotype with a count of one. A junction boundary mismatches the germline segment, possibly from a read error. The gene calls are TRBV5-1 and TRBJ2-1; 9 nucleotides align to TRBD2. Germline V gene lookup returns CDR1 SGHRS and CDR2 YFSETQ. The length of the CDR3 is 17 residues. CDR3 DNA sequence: TGCGCCAGCAGCTTGGCGGCTAGCGGGGTGCCCTACAATGAGCATTTCTTC. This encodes CASSLAASGVPYNEHFF.

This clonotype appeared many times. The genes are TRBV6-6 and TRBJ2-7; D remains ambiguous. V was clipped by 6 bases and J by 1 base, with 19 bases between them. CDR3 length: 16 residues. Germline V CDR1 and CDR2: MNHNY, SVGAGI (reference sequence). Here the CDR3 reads CASSYPGRGRSYEQYF. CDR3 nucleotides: TGTGCCAGCAGCTATCCAGGTAGAGGTCGATCCTACGAGCAGTACTTC.

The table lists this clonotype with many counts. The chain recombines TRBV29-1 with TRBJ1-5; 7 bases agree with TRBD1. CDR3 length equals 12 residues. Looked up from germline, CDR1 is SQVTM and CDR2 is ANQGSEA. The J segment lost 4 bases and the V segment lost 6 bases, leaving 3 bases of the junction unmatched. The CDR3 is CSVRDSNQPQHF. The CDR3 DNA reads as TGCAGCGTAAGGGACAGTAATCAGCCCCAGCATTTT.

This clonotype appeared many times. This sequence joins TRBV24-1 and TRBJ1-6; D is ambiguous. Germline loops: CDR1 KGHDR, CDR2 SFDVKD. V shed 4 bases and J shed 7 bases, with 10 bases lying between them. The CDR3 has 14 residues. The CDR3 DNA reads TGTGCCACCAGTGAGGGAGGGTTCAATTCACCCCTCCACTTT. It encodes CATSEGGFNSPLHF.

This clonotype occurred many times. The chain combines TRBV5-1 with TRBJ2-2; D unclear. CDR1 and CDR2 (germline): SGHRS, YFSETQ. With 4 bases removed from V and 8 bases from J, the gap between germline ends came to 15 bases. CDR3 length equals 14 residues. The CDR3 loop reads CASSPLLSHGELFF. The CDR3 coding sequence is TGCGCCAGCAGCCCGCTGCTAAGTCATGGGGAGCTGTTTTTT. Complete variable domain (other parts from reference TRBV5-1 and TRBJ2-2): KAGVTQTPRYLIKTRGQQVTLSCSPISGHRSVSWYQQTPGQGLQFLFEYFSETQRNKGNFPGRFSGRQFSNSRSEMNVSTLELGDSALYLCASSPLLSHGELFFGEGSRLTVL.

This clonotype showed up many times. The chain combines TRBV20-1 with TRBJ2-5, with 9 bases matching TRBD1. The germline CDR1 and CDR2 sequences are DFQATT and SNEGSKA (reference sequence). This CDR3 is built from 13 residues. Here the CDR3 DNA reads TGCAGGGGGACAGGGTCGGACCAAGAGACCCAGTACTTC. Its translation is CRGTGSDQETQYF.

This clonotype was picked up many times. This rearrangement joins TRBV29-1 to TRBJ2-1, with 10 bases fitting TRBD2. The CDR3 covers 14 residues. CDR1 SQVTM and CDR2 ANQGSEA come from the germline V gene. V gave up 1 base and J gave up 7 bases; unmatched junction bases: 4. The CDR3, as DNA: TGCAGCGTTGAAGTGGATAGCGGGGGGAATGAGCAGTTCTTC. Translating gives CSVEVDSGGNEQFF.

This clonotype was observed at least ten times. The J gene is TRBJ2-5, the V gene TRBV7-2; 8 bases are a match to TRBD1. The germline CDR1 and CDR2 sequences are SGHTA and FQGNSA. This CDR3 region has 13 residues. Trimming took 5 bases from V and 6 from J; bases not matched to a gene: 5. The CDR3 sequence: CASSLDRGQTQYF. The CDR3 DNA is TGTGCCAGCAGCCTAGACAGGGGACAGACCCAGTACTTC.

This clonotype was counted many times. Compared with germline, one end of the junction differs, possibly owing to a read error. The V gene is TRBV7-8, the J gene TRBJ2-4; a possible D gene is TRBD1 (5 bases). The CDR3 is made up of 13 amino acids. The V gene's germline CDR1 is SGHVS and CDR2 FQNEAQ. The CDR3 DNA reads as TGTGCCAGCAGCTTAGGACAGCATGAGGTTATGAACTTC. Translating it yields CASSLGQHEVMNF.

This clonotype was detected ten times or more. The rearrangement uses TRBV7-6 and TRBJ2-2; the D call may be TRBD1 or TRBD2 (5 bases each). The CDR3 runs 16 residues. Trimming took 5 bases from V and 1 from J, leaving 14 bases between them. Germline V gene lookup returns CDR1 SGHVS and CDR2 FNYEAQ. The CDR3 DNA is TGTGCCAGCAGCCGGGACCCATTACTGAACACCGGGGAGCTGTTTTTT. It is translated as CASSRDPLLNTGELFF.